A single sample gave rise to the 28 T cell receptor beta chains below, sequenced in a study of cytotoxic CD8 clonotypes in ibrutinib-treated CLL (TCRdb year 2021). The library was produced with the immunoSEQ multiplex PCR assay. Not all clones reach the TCRdb copy of this immuneACCESS table, which keeps in-frame sequences only. Checked studies attribute under half of the gap to unresolved V genes and leave the rest unexplained. In this sample the table shows roughly 150,000 clones, 70% to 90% of which occur a single time. Around 2.7% of the sample belongs to the ten largest clones. This specimen's time point label, per the study, means: progressive disease on ibrutinib. The sequencing used PBMCs, collected at disease progression, from a patient treated with ibrutinib. The receptors were gathered from a human donor with chronic lymphocytic leukemia.

The CDR3 region has the DNA TGTGCCAGCAGTAGGGAGGAATCCTACAATGAGCAGTTCTTC. Encoded protein: CASSREESYNEQFF. V usage is TRBV9 and J usage is TRBJ2-1; D might be TRBD2 (6 bases). The CDR3 loop spans 14 amino acids. Trimming pared 5 bases from V and 1 base from J, leaving 10 bases between. Germline CDR1 is SGDLS and CDR2 is YYNGEE.

The CDR3 reads CASSYNAEGRSGNTIYF. CDR3 sequence (DNA): TGTGCCAGCAGCTATAACGCAGAGGGCCGCTCTGGAAACACCATATATTTT. V is TRBV7-8 and J is TRBJ1-3; D is unclear. Trimming shortened V by 4 bases and J by 0 bases, and 16 bases separated the two germline ends. This CDR3 contains 17 residues. Looked up from germline, CDR1 is SGHVS and CDR2 is FQNEAQ.

This chain joins TRBV2 and TRBJ2-7; D is perhaps TRBD1 (6 bases). CDR3 length: 12 amino acids. The V end lost 5 bases, the J end lost 3 bases, and 8 bases lay between the germline ends. Germline lookup yields CDR1 SNHLY and CDR2 FYNNEI. The CDR3 nucleotides are TGTGCCAGCAGTAAGGACAGCTACGAGCAGTACTTC. It yields the protein CASSKDSYEQYF.

This clone was seen only once. The rearrangement links TRBV7-9 to TRBJ2-5; D might be TRBD1 (6 bases). The CDR3 sequence is 15 residues long. The germline V gene has CDR1 SEHNR and CDR2 FQNEAQ (reference sequence). V was shortened by 1 base and J by 3 bases, with 12 bases between the two germline ends. CDR3 nucleotides: TGTGCCAGCAGCTTAGGAGACAGGAAAAAAGAGACCCAGTACTTC. Translated: CASSLGDRKKETQYF. Full variable domain (remainder filled in from reference TRBV7-9 and TRBJ2-5): DTGVSQNPRHKITKRGQNVTFRCDPISEHNRLYWYRQTLGQGPEFLTYFQNEAQLEKSRLLSDRFSAERPKGSFSTLEIQRTEQGDSAMYLCASSLGDRKKETQYFGPGTRLLVL.

This chain joins TRBV29-1 and TRBJ1-5, with a tentative D call TRBD1 (6 bases). With 6 bases removed from V and 2 bases from J, the gap between germline ends came to 14 bases. The CDR3 runs to 14 residues. Germline lookup yields CDR1 SQVTM and CDR2 ANQGSEA. The CDR3, as DNA: TGCAGCGTCCAAGGGGGGTCTGGCAATCAGCCCCAGCATTTT. Its protein product is CSVQGGSGNQPQHF.

The J gene is TRBJ2-1, the V gene TRBV10-3; D is unresolved. The ends were cut back, 3 bases at V and 6 bases at J, with 12 bases in the middle. This CDR3 comprises 14 residues. CDR1 is ENHRY and CDR2 is SYGVKD in the germline V gene. The CDR3 sequence is CAISEEGVSNEQFF. The DNA of the CDR3 is TGTGCCATCAGTGAAGAAGGAGTCTCCAATGAGCAGTTCTTC.

This clone was picked up one time. The genes are TRBV19 and TRBJ2-7, with D uncertain. Trimming shortened V by 5 bases and J by 2 bases, and 13 bases separated the two germline ends. The CDR3 is 14 amino acids. Germline V gives CDR1 LNHDA, CDR2 SQIVND (reference sequence). CDR3 sequence: CASSPHGFAYEQYF. CDR3 bases: TGTGCCAGTAGTCCCCACGGGTTCGCCTACGAGCAGTACTTC.

The chain combines TRBV28 with TRBJ1-5, with D hard to call. CDR3 length equals 14 residues. Between the trimmed V and J ends, which lost 1 base and 2 bases, there was a span of 6 bases. The germline gives CDR1 MDHEN, CDR2 SYDVKM. For the CDR3, the DNA is TGTGCCAGCAGTTTATATGCAGGCAATCAGCCCCAGCATTTT. Protein: CASSLYAGNQPQHF.

The chain employs TRBV6-1 and TRBJ1-5, with D possibly being TRBD1 (5 bases). Germline V CDR1 and CDR2: MNHNS, SASEGT. The CDR3 length is 14 residues. V lost 7 bases, J lost 1 base, and 11 bases lay in between. CDR3 sequence (DNA): TGTGCCAGCATCAAGGGGACCAGCAATCAGCCCCAGCATTTT. The encoded protein is CASIKGTSNQPQHF.

V is TRBV10-1 and J is TRBJ2-3; tentative D call: TRBD1 (6 bases). With 2 bases removed from V and 2 bases from J, the gap between germline ends came to 11 bases. CDR1 and CDR2 (germline): WNHNN, SYGVQD (reference sequence). The CDR3 extends over 15 amino acids. The CDR3 DNA reads TGCGCCAGCAGTGAGGAGCTGGGACACACAGATACGCAGTATTTT. Translating it yields CASSEELGHTDTQYF.

In DNA, the CDR3 is TGTGCCAGCAGTGAAGCCTGGACTAGCGGCACAGATACGCAGTATTTT. Its protein product is CASSEAWTSGTDTQYF. The chain uses TRBV6-1 and TRBJ2-3; 9 positions match TRBD2. V dropped 0 bases and J dropped 1; count of bases not matched to a gene: 2. The CDR3 totals 16 residues. The V gene's germline CDR1 is MNHNS and CDR2 SASEGT.

The gene calls are TRBV19 and TRBJ2-7; D remains ambiguous. Trimming cost V 5 bases and J 1 base, with 9 bases left between them. CDR1 and CDR2 from the germline V gene are LNHDA and SQIVND (reference sequence). The CDR3 is made up of 13 amino acids. CDR3 nucleotide sequence: TGTGCCAGTAGTCAGACATGGTCCTACGAGCAGTACTTC. Translating gives CASSQTWSYEQYF.

The chain is built from TRBV19 and TRBJ1-3; D not certain. The germline V and J ends were trimmed by 7 bases and 0 bases, with 13 bases remaining between them. Germline values: CDR1 LNHDA, CDR2 SQIVND (reference sequence). This CDR3 comprises 15 residues. CDR3 coding DNA: TGTGCCAGTATAGCTGGGTCTCACTCTGGAAACACCATATATTTT. Translated: CASIAGSHSGNTIYF.

V usage is TRBV29-1 and J usage is TRBJ1-3; D remains unclear. CDR3 size: 13 residues. Trimming pared 7 bases from V and 8 bases from J, leaving 18 bases between. Germline CDR1 and CDR2: SQVTM and ANQGSEA. The CDR3 loop is CSGRHQLSDTIYF. The CDR3 DNA reads TGCAGCGGGAGACACCAACTATCGGACACCATATATTTT.

The gene calls are TRBV7-3 and TRBJ1-1; 7 nucleotides align to TRBD1. Germline CDR1 reads SGHTA; CDR2 reads FQGTGA. This CDR3 spans 17 amino acids. V shed 5 bases, J shed 0 bases, and the junction held 12 bases outside the gene matches. CDR3 coding DNA: TGTGCCAGCAGCAAAGCCCAGGGACAGCACTTGAACACTGAAGCTTTCTTT. It encodes CASSKAQGQHLNTEAFF.

The CDR3 coding sequence is TGTGCCACCAGCAGAGAACTAGCCCCCAATGAGCAGTTCTTC. Protein sequence: CATSRELAPNEQFF. The chain has TRBV15 and TRBJ2-1; possibly TRBD2 for D (6 bases). This CDR3 has 14 amino acids. The germline gives CDR1 LNHNV, CDR2 YYDKDF (reference sequence). V lost 0 bases and J lost 6, with 9 bases in between. The variable domain in full, completed from reference TRBV15 and TRBJ2-1, reads DAMVIQNPRYQVTQFGKPVTLSCSQTLNHNVMYWYQQKSSQAPKLLFHYYDKDFNNEADTPDNFQSRRPNTSFCFLDIRSPGLGDTAMYLCATSRELAPNEQFFGPGTRLTVL.

This clone has a single count. The chain is built from TRBV5-1 and TRBJ1-2; D remains unclear. The CDR3 totals 13 residues. V was pared by 3 bases and J by 2 bases, with 8 bases between. Germline lookup yields CDR1 SGHRS and CDR2 YFSETQ. CDR3 DNA: TGCGCCAGCAGCTCCGAGCGGAACTATGGCTACACCTTC. Protein sequence: CASSSERNYGYTF. The full variable domain, its missing parts supplied by reference TRBV5-1 and TRBJ1-2, is KAGVTQTPRYLIKTRGQQVTLSCSPISGHRSVSWYQQTPGQGLQFLFEYFSETQRNKGNFPGRFSGRQFSNSRSEMNVSTLELGDSALYLCASSSERNYGYTFGSGTRLTVV.

The gene calls are TRBV19 and TRBJ2-6, with TRBD1 matching 10 bases. The J segment lost 2 bases and the V segment lost 11 bases, leaving 6 bases of the junction unmatched. The CDR3 is made up of 15 amino acids. The V gene's germline CDR1 is LNHDA and CDR2 SQIVND (reference sequence). CDR3 sequence: CAGAGTGAGANVLTF. Written as DNA, the CDR3 is TGTGCCGGAGCCGGGACAGGGGCTGGGGCCAACGTCCTGACTTTC.

The CDR3 region is CASSPQWGDTNEQFF. In nucleotides, the CDR3 is TGTGCCAGTAGTCCCCAGTGGGGCGATACCAATGAGCAGTTCTTC. V and J are TRBV19 and TRBJ2-1; D might be TRBD1 (5 bases). Trimming took 5 bases from V and 6 from J, leaving 17 bases between them. The CDR3 length is 15 residues. Per the germline V gene, CDR1 is LNHDA and CDR2 is SQIVND (reference sequence).

This clone occurred once. The DNA for the CDR3 is TGTGCCAGCAGCTTATGGAACTGGGGGGTGCAAGGCGAGCAGTACTTC. The encoded protein is CASSLWNWGVQGEQYF. V and J are TRBV7-2 and TRBJ2-7; TRBD2 might be the D (6 bases). Trimming took off 2 bases at V and 6 bases at J, with 20 bases between the two ends. Per the germline V gene, CDR1 is SGHTA and CDR2 is FQGNSA. The CDR3 extends over 16 amino acids.

V and J are TRBV14 and TRBJ2-5; D assignment may be TRBD1 or TRBD2 (6 bases each). The CDR3 runs to 13 residues. The germline V gene has CDR1 SGHDN and CDR2 FVKESK. Deletions cut 2 bases from V and 7 bases from J, with 11 bases between. CDR3 in DNA: TGTGCCAGCAGCCAATCGGGGGCTACGACCCAGTACTTC. The encoded protein is CASSQSGATTQYF.

This clone has a handful of counts. CDR3 DNA sequence: TGTGCCAGCAGCTTAGAGCGACTAGCAGATCTCCGGCAAGAGACCCAGTACTTC. Encoded protein: CASSLERLADLRQETQYF. This sequence joins TRBV7-9 and TRBJ2-5; 7 positions agree with TRBD2. This CDR3 has 18 amino acids. The germline CDR1 and CDR2 sequences are SEHNR and FQNEAQ (reference sequence). V dropped 1 base and J dropped 2; count of bases not matched to a gene: 13.

This chain joins TRBV7-2 and TRBJ2-5; no reliable D call. Germline V gives CDR1 SGHTA, CDR2 FQGNSA. This CDR3 has 14 residues. V was trimmed by 2 bases and J by 2 bases, leaving 9 bases between them. CDR3 bases: TGTGCCAGCAGCTTAATCCAGATTCAAGAGACCCAGTACTTC. This translates into CASSLIQIQETQYF.

This chain joins TRBV11-2 and TRBJ2-7; no firm D call. The germline V gene encodes CDR1 SGHAT and CDR2 FQNNGV. The CDR3 has 12 residues. V dropped 5 bases and J dropped 0 bases, with 5 bases sitting between them. The chain's CDR3 is CASSIDSYEQYF. The CDR3, as DNA: TGTGCCAGCAGCATCGACTCCTACGAGCAGTACTTC.

There are a few counts of this clone. The chain links TRBV30 to TRBJ1-4; the D gene is possibly TRBD1 (5 bases). The germline CDR1 and CDR2 sequences are GTSNPN and SVGIG (reference sequence). Between the trimmed V and J ends, which lost 3 bases and 6 bases, there was a span of 14 bases. The CDR3 has 14 amino acids. The CDR3: CAWSRGTRDEKLFF. The CDR3 nucleotides read TGTGCCTGGAGCCGTGGGACCCGCGATGAAAAACTGTTTTTT.

The V call is TRBV27, the J call TRBJ2-2; D remains ambiguous. This CDR3 is 14 amino acids long. CDR1 is MNHEY, CDR2 SMNVEV, per germline (reference sequence). V lost 7 bases, J lost 3 bases, and 12 bases lay in between. The CDR3 sequence is CASKVGFYTGELFF. The CDR3 DNA sequence: TGTGCCAGCAAGGTGGGGTTTTACACCGGGGAGCTGTTTTTT.

This clone appeared once. The genes are TRBV6-1 and TRBJ2-7, with 9 bases lining up with TRBD2. The CDR3 is 17 amino acids. The V and J ends lost 0 bases and 0 bases, in that order; junction bases with no gene match: 6. Germline V gene sequence: CDR1 MNHNS, CDR2 SASEGT. CDR3 in amino acids: CASSEALSGRSSYEQYF. For the CDR3, the DNA is TGTGCCAGCAGTGAAGCCCTGAGCGGGAGGAGCTCCTACGAGCAGTACTTC.

CDR3 coding DNA: TGTGCCAGTAGTACAATGGGTGGCTACACCTTC. This sequence encodes CASSTMGGYTF. The V gene is TRBV19, the J gene TRBJ1-2; D not resolved. Germline CDR1 LNHDA, CDR2 SQIVND (reference sequence). The CDR3 is made up of 11 amino acids. The V and J ends lost 4 bases and 7 bases respectively, with 7 bases between them.